This is a list of T cell receptor beta chains from one sample in a study of post-analysis software for immune sequencing data. TCRdb independently ran MiXCR on the PCR reads; one entry per CDR3 protein. The table has hundreds of thousands of distinct CDR3 sequences, roughly 47% seen once; the top ten hold more than 1.5%. Input material: blood. The receptors here all came from a girl aged 10 to 17 with multiple sclerosis. Both conserved end residues are part of each CDR3. The D gene is left open where the match is weak. The listing skips clone size in some rows; elsewhere it reads once, few, many or a size class.

15,.,TRBV20-1,TRBJ1-2,few,CSARVMAREYYGYTF,TGCAGTGCTAGAGTTATGGCCAGGGAGTACTATGGCTACACCTTC
12,.,TRBV5-5,TRBJ2-1,.,CASSWDLYEQFF,TGTGCCAGCAGTTGGGACCTCTACGAGCAGTTCTTC
13,.,TRBV7-8,TRBJ2-5,.,CASSTRDIETQYF,TGTGCCAGCAGCACCCGGGACATTGAGACCCAGTACTTC
15,TRBD1,TRBV5-1,TRBJ1-1,.,CASSLGDSLNTEAFF,TGCGCCAGCAGCTTGGGGGACAGTTTGAACACTGAAGCTTTCTTT
12,.,TRBV7-6,TRBJ1-1,once,CASSPNRIEAFF,TGTGCCAGCAGCCCCAATAGGATTGAAGCTTTCTTT
13,TRBD1,TRBV29-1,TRBJ1-2,.,CSVEDRQGDGYTF,TGCAGCGTTGAGGACAGGCAGGGAGATGGCTACACCTTC
14,.,TRBV12-3/TRBV12-4,TRBJ1-5,.,CASSQGIGNQPQHF,TGTGCCAGCAGCCAGGGGATTGGCAATCAGCCCCAGCATTTT
15,TRBD1,TRBV6-5,TRBJ2-7,few,CASSTTGVYSYEQYF,TGTGCCAGCAGCACGACAGGGGTCTACTCCTACGAGCAGTACTTC
12,TRBD1,TRBV5-1,TRBJ1-2,few,CASRGTGDGYTF,TGCGCCAGCAGGGGGACAGGGGATGGCTACACCTTC
13,.,TRBV29-1,TRBJ2-4,.,CSVEGGAQNIQYF,TGCAGCGTTGAAGGGGGGGCCCAAAACATTCAGTACTTC
15,.,TRBV6-5,TRBJ2-7,.,CASSYTAGQSYEQYF,TGTGCCAGCAGTTACACGGCAGGGCAATCCTACGAGCAGTACTTC
15,TRBD2,TRBV5-4,TRBJ2-7,.,CASSFSGGGFGEQYF,TGTGCCAGCAGCTTCAGCGGGGGCGGATTTGGCGAGCAGTACTTC
15,TRBD2,TRBV12-3/TRBV12-4,TRBJ2-1,.,CASSFALAGVYEQFF,TGTGCCAGCAGTTTTGCACTAGCGGGAGTCTATGAGCAGTTCTTC
16,.,TRBV24-1,TRBJ2-5,.,CASKNVPGPGEETQYF,TGTGCCAGCAAAAACGTCCCGGGACCGGGGGAAGAGACCCAGTACTTC
14,.,TRBV20-1,TRBJ2-3,.,CSAREAFSTDTQYF,TGCAGTGCTAGAGAAGCTTTTAGCACAGATACGCAGTATTTT
14,.,TRBV29-1,TRBJ1-5,.,CSVVTGESNQPQHF,TGCAGCGTTGTTACGGGCGAAAGCAATCAGCCCCAGCATTTT
14,TRBD2,TRBV12-3/TRBV12-4,TRBJ2-7,.,CASTPREGSHEQYF,TGTGCCAGCACTCCCAGGGAGGGTTCGCACGAGCAGTACTTC
19,TRBD1,TRBV6-1,TRBJ2-5,.,CATSTRNSGTGRYQETQYF,TGTGCCACCTCCACTCGGAACTCTGGGACAGGGAGATACCAAGAGACCCAGTACTTC
11,.,TRBV5-1,TRBJ2-1,.,CASIADGEQFF,TGCGCCAGCATTGCGGACGGGGAGCAGTTCTTC
15,.,TRBV7-2,TRBJ2-1,.,CASSSSGNSYNEQFF,TGTGCCAGCAGCTCATCAGGGAACTCCTACAATGAGCAGTTCTTC
14,TRBD2,TRBV7-2,TRBJ2-5,few,CASSLGTGGKTQYF,TGTGCCAGCAGCTTAGGAACGGGGGGGAAGACCCAGTACTTC
15,TRBD2,TRBV25-1,TRBJ2-1,few,CASSDPGRAANEQFF,TGTGCCAGCAGTGATCCCGGGAGGGCCGCCAATGAGCAGTTCTTC
15,.,TRBV12-3/TRBV12-4,TRBJ1-4,.,CASSFRQGGNEKLFF,TGTGCCAGCAGTTTTCGCCAGGGTGGAAACGAAAAACTGTTTTTT
17,.,TRBV6-1,TRBJ2-1,.,CASSTLEGDLLHNEQFF,TGTGCCAGCAGTACCCTCGAGGGCGACCTTTTACACAATGAGCAGTTCTTC